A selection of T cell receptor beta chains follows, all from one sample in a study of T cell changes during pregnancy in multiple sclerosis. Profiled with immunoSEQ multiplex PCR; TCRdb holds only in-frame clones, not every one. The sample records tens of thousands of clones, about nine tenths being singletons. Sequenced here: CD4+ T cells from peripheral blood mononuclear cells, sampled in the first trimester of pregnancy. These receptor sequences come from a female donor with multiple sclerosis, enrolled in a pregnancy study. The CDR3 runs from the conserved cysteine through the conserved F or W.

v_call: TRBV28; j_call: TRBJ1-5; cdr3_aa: CASSTLGRAPGQPQHF
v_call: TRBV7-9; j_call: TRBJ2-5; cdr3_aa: CASSLLVEETQYF
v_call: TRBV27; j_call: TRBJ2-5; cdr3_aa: CASSLWPASGRMETQYF
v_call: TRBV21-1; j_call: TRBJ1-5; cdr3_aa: CASSKAETGRRNNQPQHF
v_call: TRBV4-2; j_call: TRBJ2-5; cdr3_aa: CASSLLRTGKETQYF
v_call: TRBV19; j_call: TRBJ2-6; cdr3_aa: CASSAGQASGANVLTF
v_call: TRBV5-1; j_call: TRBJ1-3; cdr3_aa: CASSPGGEANTIYF
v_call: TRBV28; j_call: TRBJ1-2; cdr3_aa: CASSLHPQGPNYGYTF
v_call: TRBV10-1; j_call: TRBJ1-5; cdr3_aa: CASIQYQDREARQPQHF
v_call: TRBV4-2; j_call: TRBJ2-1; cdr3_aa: CASSQAGTSGRNEQFF
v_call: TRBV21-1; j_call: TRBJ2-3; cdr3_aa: CASSKWTSGRDTQYF
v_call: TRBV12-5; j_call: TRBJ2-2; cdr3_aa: CASGPGTSVGELFF
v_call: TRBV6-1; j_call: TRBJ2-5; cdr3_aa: CASSDVAGGRWQETQYF
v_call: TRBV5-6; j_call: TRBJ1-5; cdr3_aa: CASSLAGGSNQPQHF
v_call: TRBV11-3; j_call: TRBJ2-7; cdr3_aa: CASSLMGFGGSGEQYF
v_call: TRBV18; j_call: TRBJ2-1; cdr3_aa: CASSPLGQNYNEQFF
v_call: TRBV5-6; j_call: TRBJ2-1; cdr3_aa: CASSLVGSRHNEQFF
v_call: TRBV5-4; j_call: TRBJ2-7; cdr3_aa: CASSLEPQGYEQYF
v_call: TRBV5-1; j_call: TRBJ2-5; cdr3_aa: CASSLGLAGGETQYF
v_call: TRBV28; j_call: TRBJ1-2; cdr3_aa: CASSPLGQGANYGYTF